This T cell receptor (beta chain) was recorded in a study of cytomegalovirus exposure and HLA in healthy donors. Vbeta (60) and Jbeta (13) primers were used in the PCR. Sequencing used immunoSEQ multiplex PCR; TCRdb keeps in-frame clones, though not all of them. The repertoire holds 150,000 to 200,000 clones, roughly 80% seen once, with 3.1% in the top ten. Remarks on this clone: No antigen is known for it.

Study-level results: In a later analysis, several top co-occurrence clusters appeared linked to parvovirus B19, influenza, CMV and Epstein-Barr virus. Immune exposure information comprised only CMV serostatus.

This CDR3 comprises 15 residues. Germline V gene sequence: CDR1 SGHDT, CDR2 YYEEEE. V was pared by 0 bases and J by 2 bases, with 11 bases between. J is TRBJ1-1 and V is TRBV5-6, with TRBD1 as a possible D gene (6 bases). This TCR derives from a female donor in good health and CMV-seronegative. The specimen sequenced was PBMCs. The chain's CDR3 is CASSLVGTLNTEAFF. Here the CDR3 DNA reads TGTGCCAGCAGCTTGGTAGGGACACTTAACACTGAAGCTTTCTTT. The variable domain in full, with the rest retrieved from reference TRBV5-6 and TRBJ1-1, is DAGVTQSPTHLIKTRGQQVTLRCSPKSGHDTVSWYQQALGQGPQFIFQYYEEEERQRGNFPDRFSGHQFPNYSSELNVNALLLGDSALYLCASSLVGTLNTEAFFGQGTRLTVV.